The 28 T cell receptor beta chains in this list originate from one sample, sequenced in a study of blood T cell repertoires in COVID-19. Profiling relied on immunoSEQ multiplex PCR, and the TCRdb table lists in-frame clones only, not all of them. The profile shows 270,000 or so clones, roughly 85% of them singletons. The sequenced sample was peripheral blood. Receptor source: a woman in her late teens or twenties with acute or convalescent COVID-19.

The chain couples TRBV11-2 to TRBJ1-2, with D unresolved. V lost 0 bases, J lost 2 bases, and 4 bases lay in between. CDR1 SGHAT and CDR2 FQNNGV come from the germline V gene. The CDR3 is 13 residues long. The CDR3: CASSLDRNYGYTF. The CDR3 DNA is TGTGCCAGCAGCTTAGACAGAAACTATGGCTACACCTTC.

This clone was observed once. The genes are TRBV9 and TRBJ2-2; D is possibly TRBD2 (6 bases). Deletions cut 2 bases from V and 7 bases from J, with 18 bases between. The V gene's germline CDR1 is SGDLS and CDR2 YYNGEE. The CDR3 has 16 residues. CDR3 DNA: TGTGCCAGCAGCGTCCACCCCACCCAGGGAGGCGGGGAGCTGTTTTTT. It encodes CASSVHPTQGGGELFF. Variable domain in full (rest from reference TRBV9 and TRBJ2-2): DSGVTQTPKHLITATGQRVTLRCSPRSGDLSVYWYQQSLDQGLQFLIQYYNGEERAKGNILERFSAQQFPDLHSELNLSSLELGDSALYFCASSVHPTQGGGELFFGEGSRLTVL.

This chain joins TRBV7-9 and TRBJ1-1, with D perhaps matching TRBD1 (6 bases). From germline, CDR1 is SEHNR and CDR2 FQNEAQ (reference sequence). Trimming cost V 4 bases and J 3 bases, with 12 bases left between them. The CDR3 sequence is 14 residues long. The CDR3 loop is CASSWADRDTEAFF. CDR3 DNA: TGTGCCAGCAGCTGGGCGGACAGAGACACTGAAGCTTTCTTT.

V gene TRBV14 combines with J gene TRBJ2-1; 15 bases agree with TRBD2. Trimming cost V 3 bases and J 3 bases; bases outside gene matches: 9. This CDR3 comprises 19 residues. Germline V gene sequence: CDR1 SGHDN, CDR2 FVKESK. The CDR3 DNA follows: TGTGCCAGCAGCCAGACGGGACTAGCGGGAGGATGGGACTACAATGAGCAGTTCTTC. Translation gives CASSQTGLAGGWDYNEQFF.

This chain joins TRBV15 and TRBJ2-1; TRBD2 matches 7 bases. This CDR3 region has 14 residues. The germline V gene encodes CDR1 LNHNV and CDR2 YYDKDF (reference sequence). V was clipped by 8 bases and J by 1 base; unmatched bases: 5. CDR3 nucleotide sequence: TGTGCCACCGGTGCGGGAGAATCCTACAATGAGCAGTTCTTC. It is translated as CATGAGESYNEQFF.

The CDR3 region has the DNA TGTGCCAGCAGCCGTTACGGGGACAGGGAAGGCGAGCAGTACTTC. Its protein is CASSRYGDREGEQYF. The chain joins TRBV11-2 to TRBJ2-7; 9 bases map to TRBD1. The CDR3 loop spans 15 amino acids. Germline V gives CDR1 SGHAT, CDR2 FQNNGV. J was trimmed by 6 bases and V by 5 bases; bases with no gene match: 11.

The V call is TRBV7-2, the J call TRBJ2-1; 8 bases line up with TRBD2. Germline V gives CDR1 SGHTA, CDR2 FQGNSA. Losses at the gene ends were 5 bases for V and 0 bases for J; bases not matched to a gene: 15. The length of the CDR3 is 19 residues. The CDR3 nucleotides read TGTGCCAGCAGCAAAACGGGTCTAGCGGGCTCGAGCTCCTACAATGAGCAGTTCTTC. It specifies CASSKTGLAGSSSYNEQFF.

The chain uses TRBV20-1 and TRBJ1-5, with TRBD1 matching 8 bases. After removal of 3 bases from V and 9 bases from J, the junction contained 1 base not matched to a gene. The CDR3 contains 11 residues. Germline V CDR1 and CDR2: DFQATT, SNEGSKA (reference sequence). The chain's CDR3 is CSASGTGPQHF. CDR3 sequence (DNA): TGCAGTGCTAGTGGGACAGGGCCCCAGCATTTT.

The chain uses TRBV9 and TRBJ2-1; 16 nucleotides agree with TRBD2. The length of the CDR3 is 20 residues. Unmatched junction bases numbered 12, after V lost 3 bases and J lost 3 bases. Germline V gene sequence: CDR1 SGDLS, CDR2 YYNGEE. This chain's CDR3 is CASSGRKGLAGGRGYNEQFF. CDR3 nucleotide sequence: TGTGCCAGCAGCGGACGTAAGGGACTAGCGGGAGGGCGTGGCTACAATGAGCAGTTCTTC.

This sequence joins TRBV2 and TRBJ2-7, with no clear D. The germline CDR1 and CDR2 sequences are SNHLY and FYNNEI. There are 12 residues in the CDR3. V was trimmed by 5 bases and J by 0 bases, leaving 5 bases between them. CDR3 region: CASSLSSYEQYF. CDR3 nucleotide sequence: TGTGCCAGCAGTCTGAGCTCCTACGAGCAGTACTTC.

The chain employs TRBV11-2 and TRBJ2-3, with D possibly TRBD2 on 6 matching bases. Germline V CDR1 and CDR2: SGHAT, FQNNGV. The CDR3 runs 16 residues. Trimming left V 0 bases short and J 1 base short, with 11 bases between. The CDR3 DNA reads as TGTGCCAGCAGCTTAGATGTGGGGGGAGGCACAGATACGCAGTATTTT. Translating it yields CASSLDVGGGTDTQYF.

The chain employs TRBV6-5 and TRBJ2-3; unclear D gene. This CDR3 has 11 amino acids. The V gene lost 7 bases and the J gene lost 5 bases, with 7 bases spanning the gap. The germline CDR1 and CDR2 sequences are MNHEY and SVGAGI. CDR3 amino acids: CASTLLDTQYF. The CDR3 nucleotides are TGTGCCAGCACCCTCTTAGATACGCAGTATTTT.

This clone has just one count. The chain joins TRBV30 to TRBJ2-7, with 8 positions matching TRBD2. Germline assignment: CDR1 GTSNPN and CDR2 SVGIG (reference sequence). V shed 6 bases and J 4 bases; nucleotides not matched to a gene: 11. This CDR3 has 14 residues. The CDR3 loop is CACTTSSGSYEQYF. For the CDR3, the DNA is TGTGCCTGTACGACTTCCAGCGGGAGTTACGAGCAGTACTTC. Filled out from reference TRBV30 and TRBJ2-7, the complete variable domain reads SQTIHQWPATLVQPVGSPLSLECTVEGTSNPNLYWYRQAAGRGLQLLFYSVGIGQISSEVPQNLSASRPQDRQFILSSKKLLLSDSGFYLCACTTSSGSYEQYFGPGTRLTVT.

The rearrangement links TRBV18 to TRBJ1-5; 10 nucleotides match TRBD1. The CDR3 covers 18 residues. The germline V gene has CDR1 KGHSH and CDR2 LQKENI. The V and J ends lost 4 bases and 0 bases, in that order; junction bases with no gene match: 9. The DNA for the CDR3 is TGTGCCAGCTCACTGTTCGGGACAGGGGATTATAGCAATCAGCCCCAGCATTTT. Translating it yields CASSLFGTGDYSNQPQHF.

This chain connects TRBV7-8 to TRBJ2-7; possible D gene TRBD2, 6 bases. This CDR3 has 13 residues. Per the germline V gene, CDR1 is SGHVS and CDR2 is FQNEAQ. V was pared by 5 bases and J by 5 bases, with 13 bases between. The CDR3 DNA sequence: TGTGCCAGCAGCCTGACGGGAGCCCACGAGCAGTACTTC. This encodes CASSLTGAHEQYF.

J is TRBJ1-4 and V is TRBV15; a possible D gene is TRBD1 (5 bases). V was pared by 0 bases and J by 0 bases, with 17 bases between. The length of the CDR3 is 19 residues. From germline, CDR1 is LNHNV and CDR2 YYDKDF (reference sequence). The CDR3 sequence is CATSRDLWPGRPTNEKLFF. Written as DNA, the CDR3 is TGTGCCACCAGCAGAGATCTTTGGCCAGGGCGACCAACTAATGAAAAACTGTTTTTT.

The rearrangement joins TRBV2 to TRBJ1-2; tentative D call: TRBD1 (5 bases). Germline V gene data show CDR1 as SNHLY and CDR2 as FYNNEI. With 6 bases removed from V and 2 bases from J, the gap between germline ends came to 10 bases. The CDR3 length is 13 residues. The CDR3 region has the DNA TGTGCCAGCAGGGACCAGGGAAACTATGGCTACACCTTC. Its translation is CASRDQGNYGYTF.

The chain uses TRBV4-3 and TRBJ2-4; TRBD2 aligns across 12 bases. Trimming cost V 0 bases and J 0 bases; bases outside gene matches: 12. The CDR3 covers 21 residues. Per germline, CDR1 LGHNA and CDR2 YSLEER. CDR3 in DNA: TGCGCCAGCAGCCAAGACGTTCCCGCAGGACTAGCGGGACTAGCCAAAAACATTCAGTACTTC. Protein sequence: CASSQDVPAGLAGLAKNIQYF.

The chain combines TRBV20-1 with TRBJ1-2, with a tentative D call TRBD1 (6 bases). This CDR3 has 11 amino acids. CDR1 DFQATT and CDR2 SNEGSKA come from the germline V gene (reference sequence). V was trimmed by 3 bases and J by 8 bases, leaving 10 bases between them. The CDR3 nucleotides are TGCAGTGCTAGGGGGGCTGGGGGCTACACCTTC. Amino acid sequence: CSARGAGGYTF.

The genes are TRBV27 and TRBJ2-7, with D perhaps matching TRBD2 (5 bases). The CDR3 contains 14 residues. CDR1 and CDR2 (germline): MNHEY, SMNVEV (reference sequence). Trimming cost V 4 bases and J 6 bases, with 16 bases left between them. The chain's CDR3 is CASSSSAPRGEQYF. CDR3 DNA sequence: TGTGCCAGCAGTTCCTCGGCGCCTCGGGGCGAGCAGTACTTC.

The chain employs TRBV10-3 and TRBJ2-3; 13 nucleotides align to TRBD2. CDR3 length equals 17 residues. The germline V gene encodes CDR1 ENHRY and CDR2 SYGVKD. The ends lost 4 bases at V and 4 bases at J; junction bases unmatched: 8. CDR3 sequence reads: CAISARLAGGQADTQYF. The CDR3 region has the DNA TGTGCCATCAGTGCACGACTAGCGGGAGGTCAGGCAGATACGCAGTATTTT.

This chain's CDR3 is CASSHNVAGGNTGELFF. For the CDR3, the DNA is TGCGCCAGCAGCCATAACGTAGCGGGAGGAAACACCGGGGAGCTGTTTTTT. The chain recombines TRBV4-3 with TRBJ2-2; 10 positions match TRBD2. The CDR3 length is 17 residues. The germline gives CDR1 LGHNA, CDR2 YSLEER. The V gene end was trimmed by 3 bases and the J gene end by 2 bases; junction bases not matched to a gene: 6.

The chain carries TRBV19 and TRBJ1-1, with D possibly TRBD1 on 5 matching bases. Trimming took off 6 bases at V and 4 bases at J, with 18 bases between the two ends. Germline values: CDR1 LNHDA, CDR2 SQIVND (reference sequence). The CDR3 is made up of 15 amino acids. The DNA of the CDR3 is TGTGCCAGTAGCCCGCGGGGACCTCCCCCCACTGAAGCTTTCTTT. Translation: CASSPRGPPPTEAFF. The whole variable domain, filled in from reference TRBV19 and TRBJ1-1, reads DGGITQSPKYLFRKEGQNVTLSCEQNLNHDAMYWYRQDPGQGLRLIYYSQIVNDFQKGDIAEGYSVSREKKESFPLTVTSAQKNPTAFYLCASSPRGPPPTEAFFGQGTRLTVV.

This clone came up once. The chain is built from TRBV27 and TRBJ1-6, with D maybe TRBD1 (6 bases). V lost 6 bases and J 0 bases, leaving 9 bases between the germline ends. In germline, CDR1 is MNHEY, CDR2 SMNVEV (reference sequence). The CDR3 totals 15 residues. The CDR3, as DNA: TGTGCCAGCAGGCCACAGGGCTCCTATAATTCACCCCTCCACTTT. Protein product: CASRPQGSYNSPLHF.

This chain links TRBV2 with TRBJ2-1, with 7 bases fitting TRBD2. Germline assignment: CDR1 SNHLY and CDR2 FYNNEI. V shed 6 bases and J 6 bases; nucleotides not matched to a gene: 5. The CDR3 consists of 13 residues. CDR3 DNA: TGTGCCAGCAGAGAGGGACTAACCAATGAGCAGTTCTTC. It encodes CASREGLTNEQFF. Combining the CDR3 with reference TRBV2 and TRBJ2-1 gives the whole variable domain EPEVTQTPSHQVTQMGQEVILRCVPISNHLYFYWYRQILGQKVEFLVSFYNNEISEKSEIFDDQFSVERPDGSNFTLKIRSTKLEDSAMYFCASREGLTNEQFFGPGTRLTVL.

The chain uses TRBV7-6 and TRBJ1-4; maybe TRBD1 (5 bases). This CDR3 has 17 residues. From germline, CDR1 is SGHVS and CDR2 FNYEAQ. V lost 1 base to trimming and J lost 3 bases, with 15 bases between them. The CDR3 DNA sequence: TGTGCCAGCAGCTTAGAGCAGGGAGGGAGGTCTAATGAAAAACTGTTTTTT. Residues: CASSLEQGGRSNEKLFF.

The chain employs TRBV18 and TRBJ2-7; 7 nucleotides match TRBD1. V dropped 6 bases and J dropped 3; count of bases not matched to a gene: 8. CDR1 and CDR2 from the germline V gene are KGHSH and LQKENI. The CDR3 is 14 amino acids. The CDR3 DNA is TGTGCCAGCTCTCTTAGGACAGGTAGCTACGAGCAGTACTTC. As protein: CASSLRTGSYEQYF.

Of note for this clone: This CDR3 is also generated by other DNA sequences in the sample. V and J are TRBV18 and TRBJ2-5, with TRBD2 identical over 8 bases. CDR3 length: 14 residues. V dropped 3 bases and J dropped 2; count of bases not matched to a gene: 2. Germline-derived CDR1 and CDR2 are KGHSH and LQKENI. CDR3 protein: CASSPSGTQETQYF. CDR3 sequence (DNA): TGTGCCAGCTCACCTAGCGGGACGCAAGAGACCCAGTACTTC.